What follows describes a single T cell receptor (beta chain). What it recognizes is unknown. The assay that was used to sequence DNA from cultured CD4+ T cells was the Oncomine TCR Beta short-read assay. TCRdb re-called the PCR reads with MiXCR, one entry per CDR3 protein. There are 14,000 or so distinct CDR3 sequences in the sample; 25% to 30% occur only once, and approximately 22% lies in the top ten. The treatment is: roughly 10-day PBMC culture with coronavirus spike peptide pools or control peptides (ViraFEST assay). Before TCRs were sequenced, ViraFEST expanded antigen-specific T cells with peptide pools. The data belong to a study of vaccination and CD4 T cells after COVID-19. CDR3 length: 14 residues. Per the germline V gene, CDR1 is MNHEY and CDR2 is SMNVEV (reference sequence). The V segment lost 8 bases and the J segment 7 bases; nucleotides outside the gene matches: 13.

The V and J genes are TRBV27 and TRBJ1-2, with 7 bases that match TRBD1. Sequenced input: cultured CD4+ T cells from blood. This receptor was obtained from a human donor with COVID-19. This CDR3 reads CASRPTGTQGGYTF. DNA of the CDR3: TGTGCCAGCCGCCCGACAGGGACACAAGGTGGCTACACCTTC.